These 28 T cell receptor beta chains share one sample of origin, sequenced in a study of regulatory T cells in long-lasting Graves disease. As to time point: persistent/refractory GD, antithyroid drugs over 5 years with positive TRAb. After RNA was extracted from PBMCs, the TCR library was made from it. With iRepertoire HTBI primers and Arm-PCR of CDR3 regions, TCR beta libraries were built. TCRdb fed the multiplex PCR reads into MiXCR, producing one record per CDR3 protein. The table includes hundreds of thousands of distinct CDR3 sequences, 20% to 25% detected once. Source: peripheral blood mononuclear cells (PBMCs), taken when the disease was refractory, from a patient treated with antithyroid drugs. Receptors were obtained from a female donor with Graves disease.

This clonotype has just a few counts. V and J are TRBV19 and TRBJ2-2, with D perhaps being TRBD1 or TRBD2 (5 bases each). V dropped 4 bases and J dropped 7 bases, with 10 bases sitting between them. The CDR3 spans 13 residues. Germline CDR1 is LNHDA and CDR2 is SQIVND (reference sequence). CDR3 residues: CASSTLRGGELFF. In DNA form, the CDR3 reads TGTGCCAGTAGTACCCTGAGGGGCGGGGAGCTGTTTTTT. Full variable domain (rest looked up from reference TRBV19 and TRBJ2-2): DGGITQSPKYLFRKEGQNVTLSCEQNLNHDAMYWYRQDPGQGLRLIYYSQIVNDFQKGDIAEGYSVSREKKESFPLTVTSAQKNPTAFYLCASSTLRGGELFFGEGSRLTVL.

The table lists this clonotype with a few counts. The CDR3, as DNA: TGTGCCAGCATCCAGGACAGGAATAGCAATCAGCCCCAGCATTTT. It encodes CASIQDRNSNQPQHF. The genes are TRBV6-1 and TRBJ1-5; TRBD1 matches at 7 bases. Germline V gene data show CDR1 as MNHNS and CDR2 as SASEGT. CDR3 length: 15 residues. After removal of 7 bases from V and 0 bases from J, the junction contained 6 bases not matched to a gene.

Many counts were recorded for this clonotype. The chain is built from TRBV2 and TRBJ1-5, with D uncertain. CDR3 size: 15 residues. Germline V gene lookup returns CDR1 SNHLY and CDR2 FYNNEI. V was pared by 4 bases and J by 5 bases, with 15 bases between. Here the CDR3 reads CASSGHAGGHQPQHF. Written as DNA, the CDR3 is TGTGCCAGCAGTGGACATGCTGGAGGACATCAGCCCCAGCATTTT.

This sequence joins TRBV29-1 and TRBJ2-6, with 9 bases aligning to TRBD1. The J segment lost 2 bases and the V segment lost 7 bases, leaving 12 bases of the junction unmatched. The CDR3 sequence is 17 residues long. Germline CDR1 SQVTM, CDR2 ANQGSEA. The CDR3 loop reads CSGLQGALVTGANVLTF. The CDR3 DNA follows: TGCAGCGGTTTACAGGGGGCGTTGGTCACTGGGGCCAACGTCCTGACTTTC.

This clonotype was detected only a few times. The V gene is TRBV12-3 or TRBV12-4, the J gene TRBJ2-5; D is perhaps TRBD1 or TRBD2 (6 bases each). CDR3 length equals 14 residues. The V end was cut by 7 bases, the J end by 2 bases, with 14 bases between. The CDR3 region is CASNYGGPQETQYF. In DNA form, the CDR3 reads TGTGCCAGCAATTATGGGGGGCCTCAAGAGACCCAGTACTTC.

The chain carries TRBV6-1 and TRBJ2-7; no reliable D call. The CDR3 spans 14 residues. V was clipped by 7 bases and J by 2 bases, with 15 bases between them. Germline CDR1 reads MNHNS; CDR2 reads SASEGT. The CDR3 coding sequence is TGTGCCAGCACCTCAGTGATCAAAACCTACGAGCAGTACTTC. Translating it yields CASTSVIKTYEQYF.

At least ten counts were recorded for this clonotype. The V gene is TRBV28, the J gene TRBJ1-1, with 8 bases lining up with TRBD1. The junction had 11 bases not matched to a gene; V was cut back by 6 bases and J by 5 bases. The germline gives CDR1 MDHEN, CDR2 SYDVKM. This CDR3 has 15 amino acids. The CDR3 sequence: CASRNSRGHLTEAFF. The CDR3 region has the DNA TGTGCCAGCAGAAACTCCAGGGGGCACCTAACTGAAGCTTTCTTT.

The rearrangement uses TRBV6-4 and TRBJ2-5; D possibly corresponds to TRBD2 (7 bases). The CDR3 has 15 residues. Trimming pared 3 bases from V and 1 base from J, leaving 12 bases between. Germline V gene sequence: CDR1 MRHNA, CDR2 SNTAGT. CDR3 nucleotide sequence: TGTGCCAGCAGTGAGACTAGCAGGGGCCAAGAGACCCAGTACTTC. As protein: CASSETSRGQETQYF.

CDR3 DNA: TGTGCCAGCAGCTTACGGGTCAGTGATAATTCACCCCTCCACTTT. It yields the protein CASSLRVSDNSPLHF. The chain has TRBV7-9 and TRBJ1-6; no definite D call. This CDR3 contains 15 residues. The V gene lost 2 bases and the J gene lost 5 bases, with 10 bases spanning the gap. The germline CDR1 and CDR2 sequences are SEHNR and FQNEAQ (reference sequence).

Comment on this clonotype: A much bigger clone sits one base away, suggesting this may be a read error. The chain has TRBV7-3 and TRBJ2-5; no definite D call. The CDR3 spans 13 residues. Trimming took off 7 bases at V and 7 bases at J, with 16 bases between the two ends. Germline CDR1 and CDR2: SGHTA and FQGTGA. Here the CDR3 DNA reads TGTGCCAGCACCAAGTCGGCTGAAGGGACCCAGTACTTC. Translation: CASTKSAEGTQYF.

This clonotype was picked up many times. Here the CDR3 DNA reads TGTGCCAGTGCTGGGGGCGCAGCTAATGAAAAACTGTTTTTT. This sequence encodes CASAGGAANEKLFF. The chain has TRBV2 and TRBJ1-4, with D maybe TRBD1 (6 bases). This CDR3 has 14 residues. Trimming took off 9 bases at V and 3 bases at J, with 14 bases between the two ends. CDR1 and CDR2 (germline): SNHLY, FYNNEI.

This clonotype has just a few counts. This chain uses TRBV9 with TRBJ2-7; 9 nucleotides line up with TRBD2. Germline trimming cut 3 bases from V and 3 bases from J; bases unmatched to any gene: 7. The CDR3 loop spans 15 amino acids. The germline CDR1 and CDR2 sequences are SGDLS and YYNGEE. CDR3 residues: CASSGFGTSSYEQYF. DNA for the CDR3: TGTGCCAGCAGCGGATTTGGGACTAGCAGCTACGAGCAGTACTTC. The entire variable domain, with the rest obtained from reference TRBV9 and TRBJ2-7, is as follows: DSGVTQTPKHLITATGQRVTLRCSPRSGDLSVYWYQQSLDQGLQFLIQYYNGEERAKGNILERFSAQQFPDLHSELNLSSLELGDSALYFCASSGFGTSSYEQYFGPGTRLTVT.

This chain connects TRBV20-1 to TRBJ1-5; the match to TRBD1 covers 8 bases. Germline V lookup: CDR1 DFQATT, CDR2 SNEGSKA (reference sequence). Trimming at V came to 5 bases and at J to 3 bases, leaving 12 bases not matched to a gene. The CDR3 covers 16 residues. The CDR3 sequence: CSAATGAVIYNQPQHF. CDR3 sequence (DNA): TGCAGTGCTGCGACAGGGGCGGTAATTTACAATCAGCCCCAGCATTTT.

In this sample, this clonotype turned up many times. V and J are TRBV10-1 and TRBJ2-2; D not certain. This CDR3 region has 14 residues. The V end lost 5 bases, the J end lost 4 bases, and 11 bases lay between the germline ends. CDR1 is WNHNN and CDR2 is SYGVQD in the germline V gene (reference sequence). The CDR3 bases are TGCGCCAGCAGTTGGGCAGCGTTCACCGGGGAGCTGTTTTTT. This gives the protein CASSWAAFTGELFF.

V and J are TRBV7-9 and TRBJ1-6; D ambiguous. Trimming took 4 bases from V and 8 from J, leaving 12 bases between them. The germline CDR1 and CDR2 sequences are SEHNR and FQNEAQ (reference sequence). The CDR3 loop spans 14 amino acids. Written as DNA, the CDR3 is TGTGCCAGCAGCTCAGGACTGGGCGATTCACCCCTCCACTTT. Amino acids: CASSSGLGDSPLHF.

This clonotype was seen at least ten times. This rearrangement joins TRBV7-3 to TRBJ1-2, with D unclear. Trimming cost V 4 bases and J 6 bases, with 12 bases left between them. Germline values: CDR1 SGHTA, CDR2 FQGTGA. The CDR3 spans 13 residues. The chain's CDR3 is CASSSAGRDGYTF. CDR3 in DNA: TGTGCCAGCAGCTCCGCCGGGAGAGATGGCTACACCTTC.

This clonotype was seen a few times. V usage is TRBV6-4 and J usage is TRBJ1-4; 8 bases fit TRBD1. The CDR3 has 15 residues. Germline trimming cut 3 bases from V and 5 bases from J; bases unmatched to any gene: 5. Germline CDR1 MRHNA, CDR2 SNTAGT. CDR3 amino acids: CASSERQGTNEKLFF. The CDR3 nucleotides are TGTGCCAGCAGTGAACGACAGGGGACGAATGAAAAACTGTTTTTT.

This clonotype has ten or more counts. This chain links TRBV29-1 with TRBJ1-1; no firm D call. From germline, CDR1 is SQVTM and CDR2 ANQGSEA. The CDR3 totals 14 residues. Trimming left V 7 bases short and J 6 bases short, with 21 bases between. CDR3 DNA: TGCAGCGCCGCGCTCGGAGCGGGTTATGCTGAAGCTTTCTTT. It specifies CSAALGAGYAEAFF.

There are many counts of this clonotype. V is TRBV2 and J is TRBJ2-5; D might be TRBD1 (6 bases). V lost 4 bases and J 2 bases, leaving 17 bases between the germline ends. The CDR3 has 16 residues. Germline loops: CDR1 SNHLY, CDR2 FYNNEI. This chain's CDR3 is CASSVGTRAGQETQYF. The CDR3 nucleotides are TGTGCCAGCAGTGTAGGGACACGGGCAGGACAAGAGACCCAGTACTTC.

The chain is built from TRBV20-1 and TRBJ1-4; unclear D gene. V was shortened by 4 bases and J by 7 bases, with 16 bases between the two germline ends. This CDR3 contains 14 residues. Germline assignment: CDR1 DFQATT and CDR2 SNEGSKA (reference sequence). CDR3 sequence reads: CSAMIPPLREKLFF. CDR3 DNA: TGCAGTGCTATGATACCTCCGCTTCGTGAAAAACTGTTTTTT.

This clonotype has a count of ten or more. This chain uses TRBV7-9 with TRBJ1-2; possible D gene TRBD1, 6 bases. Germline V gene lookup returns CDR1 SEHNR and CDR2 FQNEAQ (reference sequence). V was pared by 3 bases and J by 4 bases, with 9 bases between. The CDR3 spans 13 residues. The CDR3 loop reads CASSFNRAYGYTF. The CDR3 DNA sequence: TGTGCCAGCAGCTTCAACAGGGCCTATGGCTACACCTTC.

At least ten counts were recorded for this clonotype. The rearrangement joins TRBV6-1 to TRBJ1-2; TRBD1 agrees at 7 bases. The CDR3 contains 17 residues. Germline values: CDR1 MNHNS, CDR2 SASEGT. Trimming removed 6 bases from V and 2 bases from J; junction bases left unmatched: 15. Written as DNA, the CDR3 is TGTGCCAGCAGCAAGTACCTGACAGGGTTGGAAAACTATGGCTACACCTTC. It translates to CASSKYLTGLENYGYTF.

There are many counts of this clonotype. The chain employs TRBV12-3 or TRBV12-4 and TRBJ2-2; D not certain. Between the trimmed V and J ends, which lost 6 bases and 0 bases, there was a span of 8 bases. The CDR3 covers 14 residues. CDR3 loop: CASRPDTNTGELFF. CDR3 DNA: TGTGCCAGCAGACCCGACACGAACACCGGGGAGCTGTTTTTT.

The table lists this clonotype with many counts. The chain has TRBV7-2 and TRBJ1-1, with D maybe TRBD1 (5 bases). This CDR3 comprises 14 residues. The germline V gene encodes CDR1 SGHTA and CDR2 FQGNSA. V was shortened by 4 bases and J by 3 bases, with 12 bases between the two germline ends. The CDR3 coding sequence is TGTGCCAGCAGCTCTCAGGGTAGGGACACTGAAGCTTTCTTT. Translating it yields CASSSQGRDTEAFF.

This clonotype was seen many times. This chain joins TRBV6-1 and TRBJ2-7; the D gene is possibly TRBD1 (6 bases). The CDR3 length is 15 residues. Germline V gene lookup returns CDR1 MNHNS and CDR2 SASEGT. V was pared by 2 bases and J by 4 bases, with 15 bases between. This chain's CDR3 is CASSEPGQGDYEQYF. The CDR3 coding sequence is TGTGCCAGCAGTGAACCGGGACAAGGGGATTACGAGCAGTACTTC.

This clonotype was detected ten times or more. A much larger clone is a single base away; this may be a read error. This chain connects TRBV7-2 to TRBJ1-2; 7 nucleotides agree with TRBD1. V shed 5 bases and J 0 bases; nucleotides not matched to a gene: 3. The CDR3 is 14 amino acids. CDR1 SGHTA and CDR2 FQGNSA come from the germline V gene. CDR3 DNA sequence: TGTGCCAGCAGCCCGGGACAGACTAACTATGGCTACACCTTC. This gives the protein CASSPGQTNYGYTF.

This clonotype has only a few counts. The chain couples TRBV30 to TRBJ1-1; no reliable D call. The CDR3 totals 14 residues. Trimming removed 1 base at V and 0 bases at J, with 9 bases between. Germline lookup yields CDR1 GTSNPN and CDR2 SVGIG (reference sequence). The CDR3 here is CAWSAVTLNTEAFF. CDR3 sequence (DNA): TGTGCCTGGAGTGCAGTGACCTTGAACACTGAAGCTTTCTTT. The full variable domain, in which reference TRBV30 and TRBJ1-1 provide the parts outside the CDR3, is SQTIHQWPATLVQPVGSPLSLECTVEGTSNPNLYWYRQAAGRGLQLLFYSVGIGQISSEVPQNLSASRPQDRQFILSSKKLLLSDSGFYLCAWSAVTLNTEAFFGQGTRLTVV.

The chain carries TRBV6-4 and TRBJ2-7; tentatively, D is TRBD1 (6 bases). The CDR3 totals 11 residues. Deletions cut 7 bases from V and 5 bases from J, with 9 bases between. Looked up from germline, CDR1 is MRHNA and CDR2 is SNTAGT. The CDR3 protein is CASKGVDEQYF. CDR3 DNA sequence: TGTGCCAGCAAGGGGGTTGACGAGCAGTACTTC.